This TCR beta chain was retrieved from a study of T cell responses to AZD1222 COVID-19 vaccine. Turning to the study itself: Both about-4-week and about-12-week second-dose recipients were combined.

Study results and limitations: Just 5 or 6 AZD1222 recipients tested seropositive at baseline. Vaccine-associated CD4 TCRs ranged over spike, dominating at 160-218 and 743-854. Unmutated variant regions are reportedly the target of nearly half of TCRs that are spike-specific.

CDR3 length: 12 residues. Looked up from germline, CDR1 is KGHSH and CDR2 is LQKENI. The V end was cut by 4 bases, the J end by 11 bases, with 12 bases between. TCRdb's copy holds only in-frame clones and misses some; the assay was immunoSEQ multiplex PCR. The sample includes fewer than 150,000 clones, about 80% of them seen just once. This clone occurred once. Its antigen remains unidentified. The starting material was peripheral blood, obtained on day 0 of AZD1222 vaccination. The chain carries TRBV18 and TRBJ1-5, with no clear D. The source of this sequence is an adult in good health. CDR3 bases: TGTGCCAGCTCACTCGGCGCGGAAACCCAGCATTTT. This gives the protein CASSLGAETQHF. The full variable domain, its missing parts supplied by reference TRBV18 and TRBJ1-5, is NAGVMQNPRHLVRRRGQEARLRCSPMKGHSHVYWYRQLPEEGLKFMVYLQKENIIDESGMPKERFSAEFPKEGPSILRIQQVVRGDSAAYFCASSLGAETQHFGDGTRLSIL.